A selection of T cell receptor beta chains follows, all from one sample in a study of blood T cell repertoires in COVID-19. Using immunoSEQ multiplex PCR, the repertoire was profiled, and TCRdb retains in-frame clones only, with some absent. The sample yields approximately 230,000 clones, 86% seen once. Source material: peripheral blood. These receptors were taken from a man younger than 40 who had recovered from COVID-19. Each CDR3 is given with its conserved first and last residue. Each record gives: V gene, D gene, J gene, clone size, CDR3 DNA, CDR3 protein. D genes are given only for firm matches. Clone sizes are given selectively: once, few, many, or a class where the clone is expanded.

TRBV9	.	TRBJ1-3	once	TGTGCCAGCAGCGTGGCGGGGGTAGGTGGAAACACCATATATTTT	CASSVAGVGGNTIYF
TRBV24-1	.	TRBJ2-2	few	TGTGCCACCAGTGACCCCGGGACTCTTGGGGAGCTGTTTTTT	CATSDPGTLGELFF
TRBV4-3	TRBD1	TRBJ1-3	.	TGCGCCAGCAGCCAAGATCCTCAACAGGGGTCTGGAAACACCATATATTTT	CASSQDPQQGSGNTIYF
TRBV6-5	.	TRBJ2-6	.	TGTGCCAGCAGTTCTACTAAGTCTGGGGCCAACGTCCTGACTTTC	CASSSTKSGANVLTF
TRBV29-1	.	TRBJ1-1	once	TGCAGCGTTGCTTTCAACACTGAAGCTTTCTTT	CSVAFNTEAFF
TRBV6-5	.	TRBJ1-1	.	TGTGCCAGCAGAACCGCCGGGGAGACCACTGAAGCTTTCTTT	CASRTAGETTEAFF
TRBV20-1	TRBD1	TRBJ2-5	once	TGCAGTGCTGGTGGACAGGCAGAGACCCAGTACTTC	CSAGGQAETQYF
TRBV5-6	.	TRBJ1-1	.	TGTGCCAGCAGCTTGGTCTCCGGGTTTGTAGCTTTCTTT	CASSLVSGFVAFF
TRBV6-6	TRBD1	TRBJ1-2	.	TGTGCCAGCACCACAGGGGTACTCTATGGCTACACCTTC	CASTTGVLYGYTF
TRBV21-1	.	TRBJ1-2	.	TGTGCCAGCAGCAAAAGGAGGGGTGGAGGTGGCTACACCTTC	CASSKRRGGGGYTF
TRBV3-1/TRBV3-2	TRBD1	TRBJ1-2	few	TGTGCCAGCAGCCCCATACCGGGACAGGGTTATGGCTACACCTTC	CASSPIPGQGYGYTF
TRBV7-9	.	TRBJ2-2	.	TGTGCCAGCAGCTCGTTTTCCGGGGGCACCGGGGAGCTGTTTTTT	CASSSFSGGTGELFF
TRBV13	.	TRBJ2-7	.	TGTGCCAGCAGCTTAGGCCTTCTTGACTGGAGCTACGAGCAGTACTTC	CASSLGLLDWSYEQYF
TRBV7-9	TRBD1	TRBJ1-2	.	TGTGCCAGCAGCAGAACGGGACAGGGAGGGACTGGCTACACCTTC	CASSRTGQGGTGYTF
TRBV2	TRBD2	TRBJ2-1	.	TGTGCCAGCAGGACTAGCGGGGTTTACAATGAGCAGTTCTTC	CASRTSGVYNEQFF
TRBV18	.	TRBJ1-1	.	TGTGCCAGCTCGTACGGGGAAAACACTGAAGCTTTCTTT	CASSYGENTEAFF
TRBV6-5	TRBD1	TRBJ2-7	.	TGTGCCAGCACCGAAGGGGGCCTCTACGAGCAGTACTTC	CASTEGGLYEQYF
TRBV11-3	TRBD2	TRBJ2-1	once	TGTGCCAGCAGCTTAGATCAAGGGGGGACTAGCTACAATGAGCAGTTCTTC	CASSLDQGGTSYNEQFF
TRBV9	TRBD2	TRBJ2-5	.	TGTGCCAGCAGCGCACGCTCGGGGGGCCAAGAGACCCAGTACTTC	CASSARSGGQETQYF
TRBV3-1/TRBV3-2	.	TRBJ1-2	few	TGTGCCAGCAGCCAAACAGGGCTTAATGGCTACACCTTC	CASSQTGLNGYTF
TRBV6-1	.	TRBJ1-1	few	TGTGCCAGCAGTGAAGCGCAGGGGCAAATCTCCGGAGCTTTCTTT	CASSEAQGQISGAFF
TRBV6-6	.	TRBJ1-5	few	TGTGCCAGCAGCCCACCTACAGGGTTGGAACAGCCCCAGCATTTT	CASSPPTGLEQPQHF
TRBV6-1	.	TRBJ2-3	.	TGTGCCAGCAGTGAAGCACCCGTCCGGGGGGCGCGAACAGATACGCAGTATTTT	CASSEAPVRGARTDTQYF
TRBV27	.	TRBJ1-1	.	TGTGCCAGCAGTCCAAGCCGACAATTTGAAGCTTTCTTT	CASSPSRQFEAFF
TRBV11-3	TRBD2	TRBJ2-3	.	TGTGCCAGCAGCTCGGACCCAAGCGGGGTTACGCAGTATTTT	CASSSDPSGVTQYF
TRBV12-3/TRBV12-4	.	TRBJ1-2	.	TGTGCCAGCAGGTGGACTGGTGGCTACACCTTC	CASRWTGGYTF
TRBV11-2	.	TRBJ2-1	.	TGTGCCAGCAGCTTAGGGTTACTCGCGCAGTTCTTC	CASSLGLLAQFF
TRBV30	TRBD1	TRBJ2-2	.	TGTGCCTGGAGTACTGGACAGGGGTACGGGGAGCTGTTTTTT	CAWSTGQGYGELFF
TRBV18	TRBD1	TRBJ2-7	few	TGTGCCAGCTCACGAGATACAGGGGGAACCTACGAGCAGTACTTC	CASSRDTGGTYEQYF
TRBV5-1	TRBD1	TRBJ1-2	.	TGCGCCAGCAGCTTGACAGGGGGCATACCGGTAGCTGGCTACACCTTC	CASSLTGGIPVAGYTF